This T cell receptor (beta chain) is drawn from a study of blood T cells in healthy people across ages. About the research overall: Every two T cells gave about one barcoded beta molecule via template switching. Whole-study results and caveats: Diversity was estimated from one million T cells, and these estimates were considered underestimates.

The authors ran a second PCR of about 6 to 11 cycles using a sample-barcoded 5' primer and a J-beta primer mix. Every single cDNA molecule received a tag from a template-switch adaptor with 12 random nucleotides. TCRdb used MiXCR to reprocess the 5' RACE reads, holding one entry per CDR3 protein. The sample has some 670,000 distinct CDR3 sequences, more than 45% seen once. Concerning this clonotype: No antigen is known for it. A read error is possible here, since a much larger clone lies one base away.

Germline values: CDR1 SGDLS, CDR2 YYNGEE. This CDR3 has 15 residues. The V gene end was trimmed by 3 bases and the J gene end by 0 bases; junction bases not matched to a gene: 6. The chain joins TRBV9 to TRBJ2-7; 7 nucleotides align to TRBD1. The receptor's source is an elderly woman in good health. The sample taken for sequencing was blood. DNA of the CDR3: TGTGCCAGCAGCGGAGAGGGGGACAGCTCCTACGAGCAGTACTTC. Translation: CASSGEGDSSYEQYF.